A selection of T cell receptor beta chains follows, all from one sample in a study of regulatory T cells in long-lasting Graves disease. TCRdb reanalysed the multiplex PCR reads using MiXCR and keeps one entry per CDR3 protein. The table lists 600,000 to 650,000 distinct CDR3 sequences, roughly 15% of them singletons. Separately, the same data were catalogued under a study of T cells in Graves' hyperthyroidism and ophthalmopathy.

The material sequenced was peripheral blood mononuclear cells (PBMCs), taken at new diagnosis, from a patient treated with antithyroid drugs. These TCRs come from a woman in her twenties or thirties with Graves disease. CDR3s include the opening cysteine and the closing phenylalanine or tryptophan. Fields, in order: clone size, V gene, D gene, J gene, CDR3 DNA, CDR3 protein. D genes are given only for firm matches. Size values are once, few and many counts, or a class for expanded clones, and some rows have none.

clone_size: NA
v_call: TRBV11-2
d_call: TRBD1
j_call: TRBJ1-2
cdr3_nt: TGTGCCAGCAGCTTCCCAGGGACAGGGTATGGCTACACCTTC
cdr3_aa: CASSFPGTGYGYTF

clone_size: NA
v_call: TRBV11-2
d_call: NA
j_call: TRBJ2-7
cdr3_nt: TGTGCCAGCAGCTGGCCGGGACCCGGCCACGAGCAGTACTTC
cdr3_aa: CASSWPGPGHEQYF

clone_size: NA
v_call: TRBV19
d_call: TRBD2
j_call: TRBJ2-2
cdr3_nt: TGTGCCAGTAGTAAACCTAGCGGGAGTCGCACCGGGGAGCTGTTTTTT
cdr3_aa: CASSKPSGSRTGELFF

clone_size: NA
v_call: TRBV20-1
d_call: NA
j_call: TRBJ1-2
cdr3_nt: TGCAGTGCTAGGGGGTTAAACTATGGCTACACCTTC
cdr3_aa: CSARGLNYGYTF

clone_size: many
v_call: TRBV3-1
d_call: NA
j_call: TRBJ1-1
cdr3_nt: TGTGCCAGCCAATCGGTGAGGAACACTGAAGCTTTCTTT
cdr3_aa: CASQSVRNTEAFF

clone_size: NA
v_call: TRBV20-1
d_call: NA
j_call: TRBJ2-7
cdr3_nt: TGCAGTGCCTCCCCCCCGGATTCCGTGTACGAGCAGTACTTC
cdr3_aa: CSASPPDSVYEQYF

clone_size: many
v_call: TRBV28
d_call: NA
j_call: TRBJ1-5
cdr3_nt: TGTGCCAGCAGTTGGATAGGGGGCAATCAGCCCCAGCATTTT
cdr3_aa: CASSWIGGNQPQHF

clone_size: many
v_call: TRBV28
d_call: NA
j_call: TRBJ2-7
cdr3_nt: TGTGCCAGCAGTTCAACCCCCAGGGCTGTGTACGAGCAGTACTTC
cdr3_aa: CASSSTPRAVYEQYF

clone_size: many
v_call: TRBV2
d_call: NA
j_call: TRBJ1-3
cdr3_nt: TGTGCCAGCCACGGACAGCCTTCGACGGGAAACACCATATATTTT
cdr3_aa: CASHGQPSTGNTIYF

clone_size: many
v_call: TRBV20-1
d_call: TRBD2
j_call: TRBJ2-2
cdr3_nt: TGCAGTGCTAGGGAACCTCTAGCGGGAGTCACCGGGGAGCTGTTTTTT
cdr3_aa: CSAREPLAGVTGELFF

clone_size: few
v_call: TRBV5-6
d_call: TRBD2
j_call: TRBJ2-5
cdr3_nt: TGTGCCAGCAGCCGTTCCACTAGCGGGAGGGAGTTGGAGACCCAGTACTTC
cdr3_aa: CASSRSTSGRELETQYF

clone_size: NA
v_call: TRBV27
d_call: NA
j_call: TRBJ2-2
cdr3_nt: TGTGCCGGCGCCGGGTGGGGGGAGCTGTTTTTT
cdr3_aa: CAGAGWGELFF

clone_size: many
v_call: TRBV27
d_call: NA
j_call: TRBJ2-1
cdr3_nt: TGTGCCAGCAGCCGACGACTTAAGCAAGATGAGCAGTTCTTC
cdr3_aa: CASSRRLKQDEQFF

clone_size: NA
v_call: TRBV27
d_call: NA
j_call: TRBJ2-7
cdr3_nt: TGTGCCAGCAGTTTATCTTATGACGAGCAGTACTTC
cdr3_aa: CASSLSYDEQYF

clone_size: NA
v_call: TRBV14
d_call: NA
j_call: TRBJ1-6
cdr3_nt: TGTGCCAGCAGCCAAGAATCTAGGGGCAATTCACCCCTCCACTTT
cdr3_aa: CASSQESRGNSPLHF

clone_size: many
v_call: TRBV25-1
d_call: TRBD1
j_call: TRBJ2-5
cdr3_nt: TGTGCCAGCAGTGTTGGGGACAGGAGGCAAGAGACCCAGTACTTC
cdr3_aa: CASSVGDRRQETQYF

clone_size: NA
v_call: TRBV30
d_call: TRBD2
j_call: TRBJ2-4
cdr3_nt: TGTGCCTGGGGGGGGGGCATTCAGTACTTC
cdr3_aa: CAWGGGIQYF

clone_size: few
v_call: TRBV5-5
d_call: TRBD2
j_call: TRBJ2-3
cdr3_nt: TGTGCCAGCAGCCTTCAACTAGCGGGGATAGATACGCAGTATTTT
cdr3_aa: CASSLQLAGIDTQYF

clone_size: many
v_call: TRBV3-1
d_call: NA
j_call: TRBJ1-1
cdr3_nt: TGTGCCAGCAGCCAATGGTTGGCAGGAAGAGGCTCTGAAGCTTTCTTT
cdr3_aa: CASSQWLAGRGSEAFF

clone_size: few
v_call: TRBV5-5
d_call: NA
j_call: TRBJ1-4
cdr3_nt: TGTGCCAGCAGCTTGTGGGAACTGAATGAAAAACTGTTTTTT
cdr3_aa: CASSLWELNEKLFF

clone_size: NA
v_call: TRBV7-2
d_call: TRBD1
j_call: TRBJ1-4
cdr3_nt: TGTGCCAGCAGCATAACTCCGGGACAGCTTAATGAAAAACTGTTTTTT
cdr3_aa: CASSITPGQLNEKLFF

clone_size: many
v_call: TRBV11-2
d_call: NA
j_call: TRBJ1-1
cdr3_nt: TGTGCCAGCAGCTCCCCCCGCGGAGCTTCACACACTGAAGCTTTCTTT
cdr3_aa: CASSSPRGASHTEAFF

clone_size: NA
v_call: TRBV6-1
d_call: TRBD1
j_call: TRBJ1-6
cdr3_nt: TGTGCCAGCAGTGCTGGACAGGGGAATTCACCCCTCCACTTT
cdr3_aa: CASSAGQGNSPLHF

clone_size: NA
v_call: TRBV9
d_call: NA
j_call: TRBJ2-6
cdr3_nt: TGTGCCAGCAGCGTAGAAAGCTCTGGGGCCAACGTCCTGACTTTC
cdr3_aa: CASSVESSGANVLTF

clone_size: many
v_call: TRBV27
d_call: TRBD1
j_call: TRBJ1-2
cdr3_nt: TGTGCCAGCAGTTCCCTGGACAGGGCTTTATCGGGCTACACCTTC
cdr3_aa: CASSSLDRALSGYTF

clone_size: NA
v_call: TRBV19
d_call: NA
j_call: TRBJ1-3
cdr3_nt: TGTGCCAGTAGTATTACAGGCGCCGGAAACACCATATATTTT
cdr3_aa: CASSITGAGNTIYF

clone_size: many
v_call: TRBV29-1
d_call: NA
j_call: TRBJ2-4
cdr3_nt: TGCAGCGTTGAGTCTGGCGGGGCCAAAAACATTCAGTACTTC
cdr3_aa: CSVESGGAKNIQYF

clone_size: few
v_call: TRBV7-9
d_call: NA
j_call: TRBJ1-1
cdr3_nt: TGTGCCAGCAGCCCCCGGGGGTCGATCACTGAAGCTTTCTTT
cdr3_aa: CASSPRGSITEAFF

clone_size: NA
v_call: TRBV5-8
d_call: TRBD2
j_call: TRBJ2-3
cdr3_nt: TGTGCCAGCAGCCCCCGGAGGACTAGCGGACCTAACACAGATACGCAGTATTTT
cdr3_aa: CASSPRRTSGPNTDTQYF

clone_size: many
v_call: TRBV7-2
d_call: NA
j_call: TRBJ1-2
cdr3_nt: TGTGCCAGCAGCCTTAGCCAGGGCGTCTATGGCTACACCTTC
cdr3_aa: CASSLSQGVYGYTF

clone_size: few
v_call: TRBV11-2
d_call: NA
j_call: TRBJ2-5
cdr3_nt: TGTGCCAGCAGCTTAGATCTTGGGAATCGAGAGACCCAGTACTTC
cdr3_aa: CASSLDLGNRETQYF

clone_size: few
v_call: TRBV3-1
d_call: TRBD2
j_call: TRBJ2-3
cdr3_nt: TGTGCCAGCAGCCACTCCCGGACTAGCGGGAGATTAGATACGCAGTATTTT
cdr3_aa: CASSHSRTSGRLDTQYF

clone_size: many
v_call: TRBV3-1
d_call: NA
j_call: TRBJ2-1
cdr3_nt: TGTGCCAGCAACTGGCTAGCGCCTAATGGCAATGAGCAGTTCTTC
cdr3_aa: CASNWLAPNGNEQFF

clone_size: many
v_call: TRBV7-9
d_call: NA
j_call: TRBJ1-1
cdr3_nt: TGTGCCAGCAGCTTACGGGGAGAAGCTTTCTTT
cdr3_aa: CASSLRGEAFF

clone_size: few
v_call: TRBV20-1
d_call: TRBD2
j_call: TRBJ2-3
cdr3_nt: TGCAGTGCCCCGAACCCGACTAGCGGCACAGATACGCAGTATTTT
cdr3_aa: CSAPNPTSGTDTQYF

clone_size: NA
v_call: TRBV20-1
d_call: TRBD1
j_call: TRBJ2-5
cdr3_nt: TGCAGCTCCACGGGACAGGGATGGGGCCCCCAAGAGACCCAGTACTTC
cdr3_aa: CSSTGQGWGPQETQYF

clone_size: few
v_call: TRBV9
d_call: NA
j_call: TRBJ1-1
cdr3_nt: TGTGCCAGCAGCGTATTGGAGTTATCTGAAGCTTTCTTT
cdr3_aa: CASSVLELSEAFF

clone_size: many
v_call: TRBV28
d_call: NA
j_call: TRBJ1-1
cdr3_nt: TGTGCCAGCAGTTTATATATCCCCGAGGTTGGGGGGCGTCGGGATACTGAAGCTTTCTTT
cdr3_aa: CASSLYIPEVGGRRDTEAFF

clone_size: few
v_call: TRBV27
d_call: NA
j_call: TRBJ2-7
cdr3_nt: TGTGCCAGCAGTTTATCGTCTGCGGCTTCCTACGAGCAGTACTTC
cdr3_aa: CASSLSSAASYEQYF

clone_size: NA
v_call: TRBV9
d_call: TRBD1
j_call: TRBJ1-1
cdr3_nt: TGTGCCAGCAGCGTAGGACAGGGGGTAGGAAACACTGAAGCTTTCTTT
cdr3_aa: CASSVGQGVGNTEAFF

clone_size: NA
v_call: TRBV10-3
d_call: NA
j_call: TRBJ1-4
cdr3_nt: TGTGCAATCATGGGGGAAGAAAAACTGTTTTTT
cdr3_aa: CAIMGEEKLFF

clone_size: many
v_call: TRBV7-2
d_call: NA
j_call: TRBJ1-4
cdr3_nt: TGTGCCAGCAGCGCCTTCCCGGGGGGGCAGGGTTATGAAAAACTGTTTTTT
cdr3_aa: CASSAFPGGQGYEKLFF

clone_size: few
v_call: TRBV3-1
d_call: NA
j_call: TRBJ2-7
cdr3_nt: TGTGCCAGCAGCCAGGCTCTAGCGAGGTTACGCGAGCAGTACTTC
cdr3_aa: CASSQALARLREQYF

clone_size: many
v_call: TRBV7-3
d_call: NA
j_call: TRBJ2-1
cdr3_nt: TGTGCCAGCAGCTTAGGGGTTAGCAGAGAGCAGTTCTTC
cdr3_aa: CASSLGVSREQFF

clone_size: many
v_call: TRBV6-2/TRBV6-3
d_call: NA
j_call: TRBJ1-1
cdr3_nt: TGTGCCAGCAGTTTCACATGGAGAACTGAAGCTTTCTTT
cdr3_aa: CASSFTWRTEAFF

clone_size: many
v_call: TRBV5-1
d_call: NA
j_call: TRBJ2-6
cdr3_nt: TGCGCCAGCAGCCCCTCGGGACCCGTCTCTGGGGCCAACGTCCTGACTTTC
cdr3_aa: CASSPSGPVSGANVLTF

clone_size: NA
v_call: TRBV5-6
d_call: NA
j_call: TRBJ2-2
cdr3_nt: TGTGCCAGCAGCTTGTTAGGGGCCGGGGAGCTGTTTTTT
cdr3_aa: CASSLLGAGELFF

clone_size: few
v_call: TRBV6-5
d_call: NA
j_call: TRBJ1-2
cdr3_nt: TGTGCCAGCAGTTCCCCGGGAGGGGGGGCCTATGGCTACACCTTC
cdr3_aa: CASSSPGGGAYGYTF